These 17 T cell receptor beta chains came from one sample sequenced in a study of T cells in women clearing cervical HPV infection. Assay: immunoSEQ multiplex PCR; the TCRdb copy retains only in-frame clones and omits some. The sample holds 30,000 to 45,000 clones. The sequenced material came from blood buffy coat. The receptors were sampled from a woman between 18 and 70 years old with a cervical HPV16 infection that either progressed to CIN3+ or cleared (not recorded which).

Turning to this clone: The read comes to an end 3 residues before the CDR3 does, leaving the germline J gene to fill in the end. This chain joins TRBV7-2 and TRBJ2-2; 9 bases line up with TRBD1. The CDR3 is 15 amino acids. Germline values: CDR1 SGHTA, CDR2 FQGNSA. The CDR3 region is CASSSGTGIDSPLFF. The part of the CDR3 DNA that was read is TGTGCCAGCAGCTCCGGGACAGGGATCGATTCACCG.

Of note for this clone: The CDR3 end lies 3 residues beyond the end of the read and is filled in from the germline J gene. The chain employs TRBV6-1 and TRBJ2-5, with D maybe TRBD1 (6 bases). CDR1 and CDR2 (germline): MNHNS, SASEGT. The CDR3 is 14 amino acids. V was clipped by 3 bases and J by 5 bases, with 13 bases between them. CDR3 loop: CASSETGLSETQYF. The DNA read from the CDR3 is TGTGCCAGCAGTGAGACAGGCCTTAGTGAGACC.

CDR3 in amino acids: CASSLTTGGSYEQYF. The part of the CDR3 DNA that was read is TGTGCCAGCAGCCTTACAACAGGGGGCTCCTACGAG. J is TRBJ2-7 and V is TRBV7-9, with 8 bases lining up with TRBD1. The read comes to an end 3 residues before the CDR3 does, leaving the germline J gene to fill in the end. Trimming at V came to 5 bases and at J to 0 bases, leaving 6 bases not matched to a gene. Germline V gives CDR1 SEHNR, CDR2 FQNEAQ (reference sequence). The CDR3 loop spans 15 amino acids.

As regards this clone: The read ends 3 residues before the CDR3 terminus; that terminus is restored from the germline J gene. The chain links TRBV6-2 or TRBV6-3 to TRBJ1-4, with D perhaps matching TRBD1 (5 bases). This CDR3 is built from 15 residues. Germline CDR1 and CDR2: MNHEY and SVGEGT. The CDR3 sequence is CASSYRRSGANVLFF. The sequenced CDR3 bases are TGTGCCAGCAGTTACCGGCGATCTGGGGCCAACGTA.

Comment on this clone: The read gets to within 3 residues of the CDR3 end, and the germline J gene fills in the rest. J is TRBJ2-7 and V is TRBV19; D call uncertain. This CDR3 has 14 residues. V shed 3 bases and J shed 4 bases, with 13 bases lying between them. Germline V gene data show CDR1 as LNHDA and CDR2 as SQIVND (reference sequence). The CDR3 here is CASSIYSNSYEQYF. The DNA read from the CDR3 is TGTGCCAGTAGTATCTACAGCAATTCGTACGAG.

For this clone: The CDR3 is cut off 3 residues early in the read; its end comes from the germline J gene. The V gene is TRBV5-3, the J gene TRBJ2-7; 9 bases match TRBD1. TRBV5-3 is given ORF status, its function remaining uncertain. This CDR3 has 17 residues. V was clipped by 4 bases and J by 4 bases; unmatched bases: 15. Incomplete CDR3 DNA: TGTGCCAGAAGCACGGGACAGGGAGACGCCGGGAGGTACGAG. Its protein product is CARSTGQGDAGRYE. The full CDR3 protein reads CARSTGQGDAGRYEQYF.

As regards this clone: The read stops 3 residues short of the end of the CDR3; the missing end is completed from the germline J gene. The chain links TRBV2 to TRBJ1-4; perhaps TRBD1 as D (5 bases). Germline V CDR1 and CDR2: SNHLY, FYNNEI. CDR3 length: 15 amino acids. V was cut by 8 bases and J by 8 bases, with 21 bases left in between. Incomplete CDR3 DNA: TGTGCCAGCCAACCCCAGGTTCCGGGGGGGGAAAAA. Amino acids: CASQPQVPGGEK. The CDR3 in full is CASQPQVPGGEKLFF.

About this clone itself: The read ends 3 residues before the CDR3 terminus; that terminus is restored from the germline J gene. This chain joins TRBV20-1 and TRBJ2-3; no firm D call. The V gene lost 0 bases and the J gene lost 7 bases, with 14 bases spanning the gap. The CDR3 has 14 residues. Germline V gene lookup returns CDR1 DFQATT and CDR2 SNEGSKA (reference sequence). CDR3 DNA, as far as it was read: TGCAGTGCTAGAGATGTTTACTCGACTTATACG. Translation gives CSARDVYSTYT. The full CDR3 reads CSARDVYSTYTQYF.

As concerns this clone: The read falls 3 residues short of the CDR3 end, and the missing part is taken from the germline J gene. This rearrangement joins TRBV20-1 to TRBJ2-7, with D perhaps matching TRBD1 or TRBD2 (6 bases each). Trimming removed 6 bases at V and 3 bases at J, with 18 bases between. The CDR3 covers 14 residues. Germline V gene data show CDR1 as DFQATT and CDR2 as SNEGSKA (reference sequence). The CDR3 loop reads CSAPRGGTNYEQYF. The CDR3 bases that were read are TGCAGTGCCCCTCGTGGAGGGACAAACTACGAG.

Concerning this clone itself: Read coverage stops 3 residues before the CDR3 terminus; the germline J gene supplies the remainder. The genes are TRBV19 and TRBJ2-3; perhaps TRBD2 as D (6 bases). The CDR3 is made up of 16 amino acids. Germline V gene sequence: CDR1 LNHDA, CDR2 SQIVND (reference sequence). The CDR3 protein is CASSIGGQTGVETQYF. Partial CDR3 DNA: TGTGCCAGTAGTATCGGAGGCCAGACGGGGGTAGAGACG.

The CDR3 sequence: CAISGTQNSPLHF. Partial CDR3 DNA: TGTGCCATCAGTGGGACTCAGAATTCACCC. The chain joins TRBV10-3 to TRBJ1-6, with unresolved D. The observed sequence ends 3 residues before the CDR3 terminus, with the missing tail filled in from the germline J gene. The germline CDR1 and CDR2 sequences are ENHRY and SYGVKD. The CDR3 loop spans 13 amino acids. V lost 4 bases and J 7 bases, leaving 8 bases between the germline ends.

As for this clone: The CDR3 end falls 3 residues outside the read, so it is completed with the germline J gene. The chain combines TRBV2 with TRBJ2-1; D might be TRBD1 (5 bases). CDR1 and CDR2 from the germline V gene are SNHLY and FYNNEI. CDR3 length: 15 residues. The V end lost 3 bases, the J end lost 5 bases, and 14 bases lay between the germline ends. The CDR3 region is CASSDLTQGDNEQFF. Partial CDR3 DNA: TGTGCCAGCAGTGATTTGACCCAAGGGGACAATGAG.

About this clone itself: The CDR3 end lies 3 residues beyond the end of the read and is filled in from the germline J gene. The V and J genes are TRBV2 and TRBJ2-3; D is possibly TRBD2 (6 bases). Germline-derived CDR1 and CDR2 are SNHLY and FYNNEI. This CDR3 comprises 13 residues. Trimming shortened V by 10 bases and J by 4 bases, and 15 bases separated the two germline ends. The part of the CDR3 DNA that was read is TGTGCCAACAAGGAGGGGTTCCCAGATACG. Translating it yields CANKEGFPDT. The full CDR3 is CANKEGFPDTQYF.

With regard to this clone: The read is 3 residues too short to cover the CDR3 end, so that end is filled in from the germline J gene. The chain couples TRBV20-1 to TRBJ1-6; 10 nucleotides line up with TRBD1. Germline V lookup: CDR1 DFQATT, CDR2 SNEGSKA (reference sequence). The CDR3 totals 15 residues. V lost 2 bases to trimming and J lost 8 bases; unmatched junction nucleotides: 6. The DNA read from the CDR3 is TGCAGTGCTAGACGTCCCGGACAGGGGGATTCACCC. Its translation is CSARRPGQGDSP. The full CDR3 protein reads CSARRPGQGDSPLHF.

Regarding this clone: The read falls 3 residues short of the CDR3 end, and the missing part is taken from the germline J gene. This chain joins TRBV10-1 and TRBJ2-1, with 10 bases identical to TRBD2. The CDR3 runs to 15 residues. Germline values: CDR1 WNHNN, CDR2 SYGVQD (reference sequence). J lost 8 bases, V lost 7 bases, and 11 bases had no gene match. The CDR3 loop reads CASTPPSGRIYEQFF. The CDR3 DNA, read in part, is TGCGCCAGCACCCCCCCTAGCGGGAGAATATATGAG.

In the case of this clone: The missing CDR3 end, 3 residues past where the read stops, is filled in from the germline J gene. V gene TRBV7-9 combines with J gene TRBJ1-6; 7 nucleotides align to TRBD1. V dropped 5 bases and J dropped 6; count of bases not matched to a gene: 4. This CDR3 contains 14 residues. The germline V gene encodes CDR1 SEHNR and CDR2 FQNEAQ (reference sequence). Incomplete CDR3 DNA: TGTGCCAGCAGCCTGGGACAGACTAATTCACCC. It is translated as CASSLGQTNSP. The CDR3, in full, reads CASSLGQTNSPLHF.

The CDR3 DNA, read in part, is TGCAGCGTTACCCGACAGGGGGTAGCCAAAAACATT. Translated, it gives CSVTRQGVAKNI. The whole CDR3 protein reads CSVTRQGVAKNIQYF. This chain uses TRBV29-1 with TRBJ2-4, with 9 positions matching TRBD1. Read data end 3 residues before the CDR3 end; the end is taken from the germline J gene. The V gene's germline CDR1 is SQVTM and CDR2 ANQGSEA. The junction had 5 bases not matched to a gene; V was cut back by 5 bases and J by 0 bases. This CDR3 contains 15 residues.